This T cell receptor (beta chain) was observed in a study of response to subunit inactivated influenza vaccine. Study-wide results and limits: Only a handful of new T cells, the authors suggested, are recruited with each seasonal influenza vaccination.

Per the germline V gene, CDR1 is SQVTM and CDR2 is ANQGSEA. There are 14 residues in the CDR3. The V segment lost 7 bases and the J segment 3 bases; nucleotides outside the gene matches: 10. TCRdb processed the RT-PCR reads anew with MiXCR; each CDR3 protein has one entry. The sample has over 750,000 distinct CDR3 sequences, over 20% seen once. Concerning this clonotype itself: Its cognate antigen is unknown.

This sequence was found in a man aged 45 to 65 who received an inactivated influenza vaccine. The sequenced sample was PBMCs from blood, obtained around 5 days after vaccination. J is TRBJ2-3 and V is TRBV29-1; 7 bases fit TRBD1. The CDR3: CSAPTGQRTDTQYF. The CDR3 DNA is TGCAGCGCCCCGACAGGGCAACGGACAGATACGCAGTATTTT.